This is a list of T cell receptor beta chains from one sample in a study of cytomegalovirus exposure and HLA in healthy donors. Generated by immunoSEQ multiplex PCR, the TCRdb table keeps only in-frame clones and is missing some. The repertoire holds about 110,000 clones, 76% seen once, with roughly 8% in the top ten. Sequencing used PBMCs. The receptors stem from a woman in her 50s in good health and CMV-seropositive. Both conserved end residues are part of each CDR3. Fields, in order: V gene, D gene, clone size, J gene, CDR3 DNA, CDR3 protein. A D gene is named only where the DNA matches it firmly. The listing skips clone size in some rows; elsewhere it reads once, few, many or a size class.

TRBV7-9,-,-,TRBJ2-4,TGTGCCAGCAGCTTAAAGAGGTTGCCCCTAGCCAAAAACATTCAGTACTTC,CASSLKRLPLAKNIQYF
TRBV5-5,TRBD2,-,TRBJ2-7,TGTGCCAGCAGGACTAGCGGGGACTCCTACGAGCAGTACTTC,CASRTSGDSYEQYF
TRBV21-1,-,-,TRBJ1-2,TGTGCCAGCAGCAAAACATCGGGGTGCAACTATGGCTACACCTTC,CASSKTSGCNYGYTF
TRBV2,-,-,TRBJ2-5,TGTGCCTCAGGGGAAGAGACCCAGTACTTC,CASGEETQYF
TRBV11-1,-,-,TRBJ1-1,TGTGCCAGCAGCCCACAGGGAATCGAGAACACTGAAGCTTTCTTT,CASSPQGIENTEAFF
TRBV2,-,once,TRBJ2-2,TGTGCCAGCATCAACAGGGTGAATAACGGGGAGCTGTTTTTT,CASINRVNNGELFF
TRBV25-1,-,-,TRBJ1-3,TGTGCCAGCAGTGATTCCGGGGACACCATATATTTT,CASSDSGDTIYF
TRBV9,-,few,TRBJ2-7,TGTGCCAGCAGCGTAGACTGGGCCTCCTACGAGCAGTACTTC,CASSVDWASYEQYF
TRBV7-7,-,-,TRBJ2-1,TGTGCCAGCAGCTCACGGTCCCCCGGGGCGGGGAATGAGCAGTTCTTC,CASSSRSPGAGNEQFF
TRBV7-9,TRBD1,-,TRBJ1-2,TGTGCCAGCAGCTTAGCATCGAGGGGGCTACTTCTTGACTATGGCTACACCTTC,CASSLASRGLLLDYGYTF
TRBV19,TRBD1,-,TRBJ1-5,TGTGCCAGTATGGACAGGGGGTTGGGTCAGCCCCAGCATTTT,CASMDRGLGQPQHF
TRBV2,-,-,TRBJ1-6,TGTGCCAGCCGCCGGGATCTCTATAATTCACCCCTCCACTTT,CASRRDLYNSPLHF
TRBV7-9,-,few,TRBJ1-1,TGTGCCAGCAGCTTAGCACTTCCAGGGAATGAAGCTTTCTTT,CASSLALPGNEAFF
TRBV5-7,-,few,TRBJ2-4,TGTGCCAGCAGCTTGAACAGGGCCGTAGCCAAAAACATTCAGTACTTC,CASSLNRAVAKNIQYF
TRBV7-2,TRBD2,-,TRBJ2-5,TGTGCCAGCAGCCCGGGGACTAGCGGGGGGGCAGAGACCCAGTACTTC,CASSPGTSGGAETQYF
TRBV11-2,-,-,TRBJ1-1,TGTGCCAGCAGCTTCCAAGGAGTGAACACTGAAGCTTTCTTT,CASSFQGVNTEAFF
TRBV25-1,-,-,TRBJ2-4,TGTGCCAGCAGTGAATCTGGGCATCATGGGTTCGGCAAAAACATTCAGTACTTC,CASSESGHHGFGKNIQYF
TRBV7-3,-,-,TRBJ2-3,TGTGCCAGCAGCTTAAGAGCTGGCACAGATACGCAGTATTTT,CASSLRAGTDTQYF
TRBV7-2,TRBD2,-,TRBJ2-7,TGTGCCAGCAGCTTCCTAGCGGGGGGGCTTTACGAGCAGTACTTC,CASSFLAGGLYEQYF
TRBV10-3,-,-,TRBJ1-2,TGTGCCATCAGAGACCAACAGGGTGATGGCTACACCTTC,CAIRDQQGDGYTF
TRBV25-1,-,once,TRBJ1-1,TGTGCCAGCAGCCGGATACAGCCCCCGAACACTGAAGCTTTCTTT,CASSRIQPPNTEAFF
TRBV15,-,-,TRBJ2-5,TGTGCCACCAGCAGAGGCGAAGGGTGGGGCCCAAACGAGACCCAGTACTTC,CATSRGEGWGPNETQYF
TRBV29-1,-,-,TRBJ1-2,TGCAGCGTTGAGGACTCCAAGGTTTATGGCTACACCTTC,CSVEDSKVYGYTF
TRBV29-1,-,few,TRBJ2-3,TGCAGCGCCGCACGCGGGACGGATACGCAGTATTTT,CSAARGTDTQYF
TRBV5-1,-,-,TRBJ1-2,TGCGCCAACAGCTTGGCGGGGATACCCTCTACTAACTATGGCTACACCTTC,CANSLAGIPSTNYGYTF
TRBV9,-,-,TRBJ2-5,TGTGCCAGCAGCTTGACGCACTATTCGGGTGGGCAAGAGACCCAGTACTTC,CASSLTHYSGGQETQYF
TRBV29-1,TRBD2,-,TRBJ2-6,TGCAGCGCCACACAAGCGGGGGCCGGGGCCAACGGCCTGACTTTC,CSATQAGAGANGLTF
TRBV2,-,-,TRBJ2-5,TGTGCCAGCAGCGCGTCCCGCGGGCAGTACTTC,CASSASRGQYF
TRBV9,-,-,TRBJ1-1,TGTGCCAGCAGCGCGGACATGATGAACACTGAAGCTTTCTTT,CASSADMMNTEAFF
TRBV7-6,-,-,TRBJ1-1,TGTGCCAGCAGCTTGCGGAGGGATCGAGGCACTGAAGCTTTCTTT,CASSLRRDRGTEAFF
TRBV6-5,TRBD1,-,TRBJ1-2,TGTGCCAGCAGTTCAGGGGGCGGCTACACCTTC,CASSSGGGYTF
TRBV13,TRBD1,-,TRBJ2-4,TGTGCCAGCAGCCACGGGACAGGGGGAAACATTCAGTACTTC,CASSHGTGGNIQYF
TRBV2,TRBD2,-,TRBJ2-5,TGTGCCAGCATGTTTGGGGTGGGAGGGTGGGGTCAAGAGACCCAGTACTTC,CASMFGVGGWGQETQYF
TRBV12-5,-,-,TRBJ2-1,TGTGCTAGTGGCCCCACAGGGGGGGGAGAGCAGTTCTTC,CASGPTGGGEQFF
TRBV7-6,TRBD2,-,TRBJ2-5,TGTGCCAGCAGCTCGACCGGGACTAGCATCGGGGAGACCCAGTACTTC,CASSSTGTSIGETQYF
TRBV7-2,TRBD2,-,TRBJ2-3,TGTGCCAGCAGCTCAACTAGCGGGAGTTGGAAAGATACGCAGTATTTT,CASSSTSGSWKDTQYF
TRBV2,TRBD2,few,TRBJ2-7,TGTGCCAGCAGGGGCGTGGGGGGGACCTACGAGCAGTACTTC,CASRGVGGTYEQYF
TRBV2,TRBD1,-,TRBJ2-1,TGTGCCAGCAGGCTCAGGACAGGGCCCTACAATGAGCAGTTCTTC,CASRLRTGPYNEQFF
TRBV4-3,TRBD1,few,TRBJ2-7,TGCGCCAGCAGCCATGGAACAGGGGGTTCCTACGAGCAGTACTTC,CASSHGTGGSYEQYF
TRBV10-3,TRBD2,-,TRBJ2-5,TGTCCCCGGGGAGCGGGGGGGCGAGAGACCCAGTACTTC,CPRGAGGRETQYF
TRBV5-1,TRBD1,-,TRBJ1-1,TGCGCCAGCAGCTTGGGGGGACAGTCACTCATGAACACTGAAGCTTTCTTT,CASSLGGQSLMNTEAFF
TRBV7-2,-,-,TRBJ2-1,TGTGCCAGCAGCTTAGGAAGCGCCCCCTACAATGAGCAGTTCTTC,CASSLGSAPYNEQFF
TRBV6-5,-,-,TRBJ2-1,TGTGCCAGCAGTCTATTCAATGAGCAGTTCTTC,CASSLFNEQFF
TRBV29-1,TRBD2,-,TRBJ2-4,TGCAGCGTTCGAAATCGACTAGCGGGGCGGAACATTCAGTACTTC,CSVRNRLAGRNIQYF
TRBV5-5,TRBD2,once,TRBJ2-2,TGTGCCAGCAGCTCCGGGCCGGCGGGAGGTCGCACCGGGGAGCTGTTTTTT,CASSSGPAGGRTGELFF
TRBV5-4,TRBD1,-,TRBJ2-3,TGTGCCAGCGAGCGCCGGGACAGGGAGACAGATACGCAGTATTTT,CASERRDRETDTQYF
TRBV2,-,-,TRBJ2-7,TGTGCCAGCAGCCGGGACTTTTCCTACGAGCAGTACTTC,CASSRDFSYEQYF
TRBV6-1,TRBD1,-,TRBJ2-7,TGTGCCAGCAGTCAAGACAGGGACTACGAGCAGTACTTC,CASSQDRDYEQYF
TRBV6-5,-,-,TRBJ1-2,TGTGCCAGCAGTTTCGACACAGCTAACTATGGCTACACCTTC,CASSFDTANYGYTF
TRBV18,-,-,TRBJ2-3,TGTGCCAGCTCACAAGAGGGGGGCACAGATACGCAGTATTTT,CASSQEGGTDTQYF
TRBV7-2,-,few,TRBJ2-1,TGTGCCAGCAGCCACGAGGGAGGTGAGCAGTTCTTC,CASSHEGGEQFF
TRBV7-2,TRBD2,few,TRBJ2-3,TGTGCCAGCAGCCTCACCGGGACTAGCGGCACAGATACGCAGTATTTT,CASSLTGTSGTDTQYF
TRBV2,-,-,TRBJ1-3,TGTGCCAGCAGTGTGGGGCTCGGGAACACCATATATTTT,CASSVGLGNTIYF
TRBV6-5,-,-,TRBJ2-2,TGTGCCAGCAGTTACGGCTTAGCCTCGAACACCGGGGAGCTGTTTTTT,CASSYGLASNTGELFF
TRBV4-3,-,once,TRBJ2-7,TGCGCCAGCAGCCGAGACCTTGAGCGGGAGCAGTACTTC,CASSRDLEREQYF
TRBV5-1,TRBD1,-,TRBJ1-3,TGCGCCAGCAGCACGACAGGGGGTGGAAACACCATATATTTT,CASSTTGGGNTIYF
TRBV19,-,-,TRBJ2-2,TGTGCCAGTAGCAGGGTGGGGTTAACCGGGGAGCTGTTTTTT,CASSRVGLTGELFF